The 23 T cell receptor beta chains reported below all come from one sample, sequenced in a study of blood T cell repertoires in COVID-19. This table comes from immunoSEQ multiplex PCR, and its TCRdb copy is limited to in-frame clones, with some not included. The sample has roughly 110,000 clones, 76% seen once. The specimen was peripheral blood. These receptors came from a man older than 75 with COVID-19, enrolled during active disease.

This chain connects TRBV3-1 (or the pseudogene TRBV3-2) to TRBJ2-1; 8 bases line up with TRBD2. Trimming at V came to 4 bases and at J to 4 bases, leaving 9 bases not matched to a gene. Germline CDR1 is LGHDT and CDR2 is YNNKEL (reference sequence). The CDR3 contains 16 residues. CDR3 nucleotides: TGTGCCAGCAGCCCCCAATCTAGCGGGTTGTACAATGAGCAGTTCTTC. This translates into CASSPQSSGLYNEQFF.

In its sample, this clone was seen many times. V and J are TRBV10-1 and TRBJ2-5, with a tentative D call TRBD2 (6 bases). V was pared by 6 bases and J by 4 bases, with 15 bases between. CDR3 length: 14 residues. CDR1 and CDR2 (germline): WNHNN, SYGVQD (reference sequence). CDR3 in amino acids: CASRDPGVRETQYF. The CDR3 DNA reads as TGCGCCAGCAGGGACCCGGGAGTCCGAGAGACCCAGTACTTC.

This clone was seen just once. V and J are TRBV6-5 and TRBJ2-2, with D possibly matching TRBD2 (6 bases). V lost 6 bases to trimming and J lost 0 bases, with 11 bases between them. Germline V gene sequence: CDR1 MNHEY, CDR2 SVGAGI. This CDR3 is 15 amino acids long. CDR3: CASRGRGSNTGELFF. In DNA, the CDR3 is TGTGCCAGCAGGGGGCGGGGTTCGAACACCGGGGAGCTGTTTTTT.

As for this clone: Mismatch with germline at one junction end may stem from a read error. The rearrangement links TRBV7-7 to TRBJ2-5; 12 nucleotides line up with TRBD1. This CDR3 has 16 residues. Germline lookup yields CDR1 SSHAT and CDR2 FNYEAQ (reference sequence). In nucleotides, the CDR3 is TGTGCTAGCAGCAGGGAGGGACAGGGGGCCAAGAGGACCCAGTACTTC. Its translation: CASSREGQGAKRTQYF.

The CDR3 DNA reads as TGTGCCAGCAGTTACTCGCTGGCAGGGGGTACCGGGGAGCTGTTTTTT. Residues: CASSYSLAGGTGELFF. This rearrangement joins TRBV6-5 to TRBJ2-2, with TRBD1 matching 7 bases. V shed 0 bases, J shed 5 bases, and the junction held 6 bases outside the gene matches. Germline V gene data show CDR1 as MNHEY and CDR2 as SVGAGI. This CDR3 region has 16 residues.

The chain recombines TRBV4-1 with TRBJ1-6; 7 nucleotides agree with TRBD1. Trimming removed 4 bases from V and 0 bases from J; junction bases left unmatched: 3. The CDR3 has 16 residues. Germline V CDR1 and CDR2: MGHRA, YSYEKL. The CDR3 region has the DNA TGCGCCAGCAGCCGTCGGGACAGCTCCTATAATTCACCCCTCCACTTT. This encodes CASSRRDSSYNSPLHF.

The V call is TRBV30, the J call TRBJ2-1; TRBD1 aligns across 9 bases. The CDR3 runs to 16 residues. The trim removed 8 bases at V and 10 bases at J, leaving 21 bases unmatched. Germline-derived CDR1 and CDR2 are GTSNPN and SVGIG (reference sequence). The CDR3 DNA is TGTGCCACCATACCGAAACGGGACAGGGAGTTGAGGGAGCAGTTCTTC. Translation gives CATIPKRDRELREQFF.

The gene calls are TRBV19 and TRBJ2-3; 9 bases are shared with TRBD1. The CDR3 runs to 16 residues. V trimming: 3 bases; J trimming: 4 bases; junction bases outside the gene matches: 8. CDR1 is LNHDA, CDR2 SQIVND, per germline (reference sequence). This chain's CDR3 is CASSMGQGLSADTQYF. CDR3 coding DNA: TGTGCCAGTAGTATGGGACAGGGCTTGTCGGCAGATACGCAGTATTTT. The entire variable domain, with the rest obtained from reference TRBV19 and TRBJ2-3, is as follows: DGGITQSPKYLFRKEGQNVTLSCEQNLNHDAMYWYRQDPGQGLRLIYYSQIVNDFQKGDIAEGYSVSREKKESFPLTVTSAQKNPTAFYLCASSMGQGLSADTQYFGPGTRLTVL.

This chain joins TRBV6-5 and TRBJ2-7; D unclear. Trimming removed 2 bases from V and 5 bases from J, with 7 bases in between. CDR1 and CDR2 from the germline V gene are MNHEY and SVGAGI. The CDR3 spans 12 residues. The CDR3 reads CASSYIGNEQYF. The DNA of the CDR3 is TGTGCCAGCAGTTACATCGGTAACGAGCAGTACTTC.

The J gene is TRBJ1-2, the V gene TRBV13; D is uncertain. Germline V CDR1 and CDR2: PRHDT, FYEKMQ (reference sequence). V lost 7 bases and J lost 5, with 11 bases in between. This CDR3 region has 12 residues. CDR3 in amino acids: CASTEGLYGYTF. The CDR3 DNA reads TGTGCCAGCACGGAGGGCCTATATGGCTACACCTTC.

V and J are TRBV6-5 and TRBJ2-3; the D gene is possibly TRBD2 (5 bases). Germline assignment: CDR1 MNHEY and CDR2 SVGAGI. The CDR3 runs to 15 residues. Trimming removed 2 bases at V and 3 bases at J, with 12 bases between. CDR3 residues: CASSYPKRDTDTQYF. The CDR3 DNA sequence: TGTGCCAGCAGTTACCCCAAACGGGATACAGATACGCAGTATTTT.

The chain combines TRBV28 with TRBJ2-3; possible D gene TRBD1, 6 bases. V lost 4 bases to trimming and J lost 0 bases, with 8 bases between them. The germline gives CDR1 MDHEN, CDR2 SYDVKM. The CDR3 extends over 14 amino acids. CDR3 sequence: CASSSTGSTDTQYF. CDR3 nucleotide sequence: TGTGCCAGCAGTTCAACAGGGAGCACAGATACGCAGTATTTT.

This clone was seen a single time. V gene TRBV5-4 combines with J gene TRBJ1-6, with a weak D call TRBD1 (6 bases). Germline CDR1 is SGHNT and CDR2 is YYREEE (reference sequence). Deletions cut 5 bases from V and 1 base from J, with 7 bases between. This CDR3 region has 14 residues. The CDR3 region has the DNA TGTGCCAGCAGTCAGGGGTCCTATAATTCACCCCTCCACTTT. It encodes CASSQGSYNSPLHF.

The chain combines TRBV6-5 with TRBJ2-7, with 9 bases fitting TRBD1. The CDR3 runs to 15 residues. V shed 6 bases, J shed 4 bases, and the junction held 10 bases outside the gene matches. Germline V gene lookup returns CDR1 MNHEY and CDR2 SVGAGI. CDR3 sequence: CASSRDRAFPYEQYF. CDR3 in DNA: TGTGCCAGCAGCCGGGACAGGGCCTTTCCTTACGAGCAGTACTTC.

The chain recombines TRBV6-2 or TRBV6-3 with TRBJ2-1; tentatively, D is TRBD2 (6 bases). Trimming left V 5 bases short and J 7 bases short, with 18 bases between. Germline-derived CDR1 and CDR2 are MNHEY and SVGEGT. There are 15 residues in the CDR3. The CDR3 region is CASSLAGTSKNEQFF. The CDR3 nucleotides read TGTGCCAGCAGTCTCGCCGGGACTTCAAAGAATGAGCAGTTCTTC.

The rearrangement uses TRBV28 and TRBJ1-4; the D gene is possibly TRBD1 (5 bases). Germline-derived CDR1 and CDR2 are MDHEN and SYDVKM. The V end was cut by 4 bases, the J end by 0 bases, with 6 bases between. The CDR3 has 14 amino acids. The CDR3 here is CASSSGTTNEKLFF. CDR3 bases: TGTGCCAGCAGTTCAGGGACAACTAATGAAAAACTGTTTTTT.

The V and J genes are TRBV6-5 and TRBJ2-1; D is unclear. Germline V gene sequence: CDR1 MNHEY, CDR2 SVGAGI. Trimming cost V 6 bases and J 4 bases, with 16 bases left between them. The CDR3 contains 15 residues. Written as DNA, the CDR3 is TGTGCCAGCAGCTCTACCCCCGGAGCATACAATGAGCAGTTCTTC. Translated, it gives CASSSTPGAYNEQFF.

On this clone: Other nucleotide sequences from this sample produce the same CDR3. V usage is TRBV3-1 (or the pseudogene TRBV3-2) and J usage is TRBJ2-3; perhaps TRBD2 as D (5 bases). Germline CDR1 is LGHDT and CDR2 is YNNKEL (reference sequence). V lost 1 base to trimming and J lost 0 bases, with 5 bases between them. The length of the CDR3 is 14 residues. The CDR3 DNA follows: TGTGCCAGCAGCCAAGGGACTAGCACAGATACGCAGTATTTT. This gives the protein CASSQGTSTDTQYF.

The rearrangement links TRBV6-5 to TRBJ1-1; possible D gene TRBD1, 6 bases. The CDR3 is 14 amino acids. V lost 6 bases and J lost 4, with 15 bases in between. Germline CDR1 and CDR2: MNHEY and SVGAGI. The DNA of the CDR3 is TGTGCCAGCAGCTACCAGGGGCTCGGCACTGAAGCTTTCTTT. The encoded protein is CASSYQGLGTEAFF.

This chain uses TRBV2 with TRBJ2-2; D unresolved. Looked up from germline, CDR1 is SNHLY and CDR2 is FYNNEI. The CDR3 covers 12 residues. With 6 bases removed from V and 9 bases from J, the gap between germline ends came to 11 bases. The CDR3 reads CASRATPRELFF. CDR3 bases: TGTGCCAGCAGAGCGACCCCTCGGGAGCTGTTTTTT.

This rearrangement joins TRBV28 to TRBJ2-7; possibly TRBD1 for D (6 bases). The CDR3 runs 14 residues. Germline V CDR1 and CDR2: MDHEN, SYDVKM. Trimming cost V 6 bases and J 0 bases, with 12 bases left between them. The CDR3 DNA follows: TGTGCCAGCAGCTCGGACAGAGTCTCCTACGAGCAGTACTTC. The encoded protein is CASSSDRVSYEQYF.

J is TRBJ1-2 and V is TRBV23-1; 9 bases match TRBD1. TRBV23-1 is treated as an ORF (open reading frame) with a function not yet certain. The CDR3 has 16 amino acids. J gave up 9 bases and V 2 bases, and 13 bases lay outside the gene matches. CDR3 coding DNA: TGCGCCAGCAGTCAACCTACGGACAGGGGACGGCATAGCTACACCTTC. Its protein is CASSQPTDRGRHSYTF.

The genes are TRBV18 and TRBJ2-1, with TRBD2 matching over 8 bases. This CDR3 is built from 16 residues. V lost 3 bases to trimming and J lost 3 bases; unmatched junction nucleotides: 7. Germline V gene data show CDR1 as KGHSH and CDR2 as LQKENI. The CDR3 loop is CASSPQAGDFYNEQFF. CDR3 bases: TGTGCCAGCTCACCGCAAGCGGGAGACTTCTACAATGAGCAGTTCTTC.